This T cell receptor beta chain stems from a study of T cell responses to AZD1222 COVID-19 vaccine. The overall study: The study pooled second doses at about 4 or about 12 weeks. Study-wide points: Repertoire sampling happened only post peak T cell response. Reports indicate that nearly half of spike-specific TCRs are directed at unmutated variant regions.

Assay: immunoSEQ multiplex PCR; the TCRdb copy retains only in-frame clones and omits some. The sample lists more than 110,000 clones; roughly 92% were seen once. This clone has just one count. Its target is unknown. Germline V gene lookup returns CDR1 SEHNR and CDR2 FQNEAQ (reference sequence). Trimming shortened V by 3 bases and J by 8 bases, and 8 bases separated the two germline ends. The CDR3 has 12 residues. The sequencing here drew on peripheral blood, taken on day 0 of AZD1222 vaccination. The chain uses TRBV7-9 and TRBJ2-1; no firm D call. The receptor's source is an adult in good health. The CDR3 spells CASSLFFDEQFF. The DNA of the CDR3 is TGTGCCAGCAGCTTGTTTTTCGATGAGCAGTTCTTC.